Sequencing of this TCR beta chain was carried out in a study of cytotoxic CD8 clonotypes in ibrutinib-treated CLL. Study summary: Partial responses totalled around 25 and complete responses 2; after median roughly 68 months, about 14 remained remitted and roughly twelve progressed.

Of note for this clone: What it binds is unknown.

Study-level points and caveats: Baseline levels of clonality went above those of age-matched healthy donors and moved with circulating CD8+ T-cell counts. Clonality was higher at ibrutinib response and returned toward baseline at progression.

CDR1 is MNHNS and CDR2 is SASEGT in the germline V gene. The CDR3 covers 13 residues. Trimming took 8 bases from V and 7 from J, leaving 15 bases between them. Clones were read by immunoSEQ multiplex PCR, and TCRdb kept only the in-frame ones, dropping some. The sample yields about 180,000 clones, about 84% seen once. This chain joins TRBV6-1 and TRBJ1-5, with D perhaps matching TRBD1 (6 bases). This specimen was PBMCs, taken after 24 months of ibrutinib treatment. The sequence derives from a human donor with chronic lymphocytic leukemia. The CDR3 nucleotides read TGTGCCAGCTTCGGGGGCCTAGGGCAGCCCCAGCATTTT. It translates to CASFGGLGQPQHF.